What follows are 22 T cell receptor beta chains derived from one specimen sequenced in a study of T cell changes during pregnancy in multiple sclerosis (dated by TCRdb to between 2019 and 2020). The library was made by the immunoSEQ multiplex PCR assay. TCRdb obtained this table from immuneACCESS and retained in-frame rearrangements with V and J assigned. These tables miss some clones; where compared with another copy, unresolved V genes account for less than half of the shortfall, and the remainder is unexplained. The sample table records tens of thousands of clones; around 92% of these occur just once. Of the sample, around 0.56% is held by the ten largest clones. Sequenced material: CD4+ T cells from peripheral blood mononuclear cells, taken after pregnancy. These receptors all come from a female donor with multiple sclerosis, enrolled in a pregnancy study.

This chain joins TRBV11-2 and TRBJ2-7, with D perhaps TRBD1 (5 bases). Germline V gene data show CDR1 as SGHAT and CDR2 as FQNNGV. The CDR3 is made up of 13 amino acids. The V end lost 4 bases, the J end lost 0 bases, and 7 bases lay between the germline ends. The CDR3 nucleotides are TGTGCCAGCAGCTCAGGGAACTCCTACGAGCAGTACTTC. Residues: CASSSGNSYEQYF.

The chain recombines TRBV25-1 with TRBJ2-1, with 8 bases identical to TRBD2. Germline-derived CDR1 and CDR2 are MGHDK and SYGVNS. The CDR3 has 15 residues. V trimming: 6 bases; J trimming: 5 bases; junction bases outside the gene matches: 9. CDR3 sequence (DNA): TGTGCCAGCAGCCCCTTCGCGGGAGGAAACAATGAGCAGTTCTTC. Translation gives CASSPFAGGNNEQFF.

The CDR3 nucleotides are TGTGCCATCTCTCAGGGGGCTGGATACGAGCAGTACTTC. Protein sequence: CAISQGAGYEQYF. The chain has TRBV10-3 and TRBJ2-7, with 8 positions matching TRBD1. Germline-derived CDR1 and CDR2 are ENHRY and SYGVKD. The J segment lost 4 bases and the V segment lost 8 bases, leaving 7 bases of the junction unmatched. The CDR3 covers 13 residues.

The chain links TRBV2 to TRBJ2-1; D might be TRBD2 (5 bases). Germline assignment: CDR1 SNHLY and CDR2 FYNNEI. With 7 bases removed from V and 2 bases from J, the gap between germline ends came to 9 bases. The CDR3 has 13 amino acids. The CDR3 sequence: CASTRETYNEQFF. The CDR3 DNA sequence: TGTGCCAGCACCCGGGAAACCTACAATGAGCAGTTCTTC.

In its sample, this clone was seen a few times. The genes are TRBV4-1 and TRBJ1-5; tentative D call: TRBD1 (5 bases). The ends were cut back, 0 bases at V and 5 bases at J, with 11 bases in the middle. The CDR3 covers 15 residues. The germline V gene encodes CDR1 MGHRA and CDR2 YSYEKL. CDR3 sequence (DNA): TGCGCCAGCAGCCAAGAAGGGGTACGGGATCAGCCCCAGCATTTT. Protein sequence: CASSQEGVRDQPQHF.

The genes are TRBV5-1 and TRBJ2-4, with D perhaps TRBD1 (6 bases). CDR3 size: 13 residues. Germline V lookup: CDR1 SGHRS, CDR2 YFSETQ. Trimming shortened V by 3 bases and J by 8 bases, and 12 bases separated the two germline ends. The CDR3 reads CASSSSGVDIQYF. The CDR3 region has the DNA TGCGCCAGCAGCTCCTCAGGGGTGGACATTCAGTACTTC.

The chain combines TRBV15 with TRBJ2-1; 7 bases match TRBD1. There are 15 residues in the CDR3. Germline CDR1 LNHNV, CDR2 YYDKDF (reference sequence). V trimming: 4 bases; J trimming: 0 bases; junction bases outside the gene matches: 3. The CDR3 loop is CATSKGQSSYNEQFF. The CDR3 bases are TGTGCCACCAGCAAGGGACAGAGCTCCTACAATGAGCAGTTCTTC. The full variable domain, completed using reference TRBV15 and TRBJ2-1, is DAMVIQNPRYQVTQFGKPVTLSCSQTLNHNVMYWYQQKSSQAPKLLFHYYDKDFNNEADTPDNFQSRRPNTSFCFLDIRSPGLGDTAMYLCATSKGQSSYNEQFFGPGTRLTVL.

The genes are TRBV27 and TRBJ2-1; 8 bases agree with TRBD1. CDR1 is MNHEY, CDR2 SMNVEV, per germline (reference sequence). The V segment lost 6 bases and the J segment 10 bases; nucleotides outside the gene matches: 11. This CDR3 spans 14 amino acids. In DNA form, the CDR3 reads TGTGCCAGCAGGACGGACAGGGCGAGTGGGGAGCAGTTCTTC. As protein: CASRTDRASGEQFF.

This chain joins TRBV6-5 and TRBJ1-2, with 7 bases that match TRBD1. J gave up 5 bases and V 5 bases, and 2 bases lay outside the gene matches. The length of the CDR3 is 12 residues. Germline V gene data show CDR1 as MNHEY and CDR2 as SVGAGI. This CDR3 reads CASSLTGYGYTF. The CDR3 nucleotides read TGTGCCAGCAGTCTGACAGGGTATGGCTACACCTTC.

The V gene is TRBV4-1, the J gene TRBJ2-3; 7 bases map to TRBD1. V gave up 2 bases and J gave up 1 base; unmatched junction bases: 3. The CDR3 length is 15 residues. CDR1 is MGHRA, CDR2 YSYEKL, per germline. The CDR3 is CASSQPGGGTDTQYF. CDR3 sequence (DNA): TGCGCCAGCAGCCAACCAGGGGGAGGCACAGATACGCAGTATTTT.

This chain connects TRBV5-1 to TRBJ2-1; 7 nucleotides match TRBD2. Germline CDR1 SGHRS, CDR2 YFSETQ. Germline trimming cut 0 bases from V and 2 bases from J; bases unmatched to any gene: 5. The CDR3 runs to 16 residues. The CDR3 loop reads CASSLAGGSPYNEQFF. As DNA, the CDR3 is TGCGCCAGCAGCTTGGCCGGGGGGAGCCCCTACAATGAGCAGTTCTTC.

The chain recombines TRBV4-1 with TRBJ1-1; 7 bases fit TRBD1. The trim removed 0 bases at V and 0 bases at J, leaving 13 bases unmatched. This CDR3 is built from 19 residues. The germline gives CDR1 MGHRA, CDR2 YSYEKL. CDR3 in amino acids: CASSQEIVPGQRMNTEAFF. The CDR3 DNA follows: TGCGCCAGCAGCCAAGAAATTGTCCCGGGACAGAGAATGAACACTGAAGCTTTCTTT.

With respect to this clone: This may come from a read error, since a much larger clone is one base off. The V and J genes are TRBV5-4 and TRBJ2-5; TRBD2 aligns across 8 bases. This CDR3 is 13 amino acids long. Germline V gene sequence: CDR1 SGHNT, CDR2 YYREEE (reference sequence). Trimming at V came to 4 bases and at J to 4 bases, leaving 3 bases not matched to a gene. The CDR3 nucleotides are TGTGCCAGCAGCCTTGGGACTAGAGAGACCCAGTACTTC. It codes for CASSLGTRETQYF.

The sample holds one count of this clone. The V gene is TRBV9, the J gene TRBJ2-2; TRBD2 aligns across 10 bases. Germline lookup yields CDR1 SGDLS and CDR2 YYNGEE. There are 17 residues in the CDR3. V gave up 2 bases and J gave up 5 bases; unmatched junction bases: 9. CDR3 coding DNA: TGTGCCAGCAGCGTTACCTTAGCGGGAGGAGTTACCGGGGAGCTGTTTTTT. It is translated as CASSVTLAGGVTGELFF.

This chain connects TRBV9 to TRBJ2-1, with 9 positions matching TRBD2. Per germline, CDR1 SGDLS and CDR2 YYNGEE. The CDR3 runs 15 residues. Trimming at V came to 6 bases and at J to 10 bases, leaving 14 bases not matched to a gene. The CDR3 loop is CASTRRTGLADEQFF. CDR3 sequence (DNA): TGTGCCAGCACCCGTCGAACGGGACTAGCTGACGAGCAGTTCTTC.

The chain uses TRBV5-5 and TRBJ2-2; D not certain. Germline values: CDR1 SGHKS, CDR2 YYEKEE (reference sequence). The V end lost 0 bases, the J end lost 1 base, and 13 bases lay between the germline ends. The CDR3 spans 17 residues. The CDR3 coding sequence is TGTGCCAGCAGCTTGGGGCTCGAGGCGATGAACACCGGGGAGCTGTTTTTT. Its translation is CASSLGLEAMNTGELFF.

CDR3 in DNA: TGTGCCACCTCGATGGGCCTTAATGAAAAACTGTTTTTT. This codes for CATSMGLNEKLFF. The chain joins TRBV11-2 to TRBJ1-4; D not certain. Germline V lookup: CDR1 SGHAT, CDR2 FQNNGV. V lost 10 bases and J lost 4, with 13 bases in between. The CDR3 is 13 residues long.

This clone appeared a single time. This sequence joins TRBV2 and TRBJ2-7, with a possible D match to TRBD2 (5 bases). The germline V and J ends were trimmed by 8 bases and 5 bases, with 22 bases remaining between them. The germline gives CDR1 SNHLY, CDR2 FYNNEI. This CDR3 comprises 15 residues. CDR3 protein: CASGGGTSLVDEQYF. DNA of the CDR3: TGTGCCAGCGGAGGAGGTACGAGCCTTGTTGACGAGCAGTACTTC.

The chain is built from TRBV30 and TRBJ1-4; D is perhaps TRBD1 (6 bases). The ends were cut back, 0 bases at V and 15 bases at J, with 17 bases in the middle. This CDR3 has 13 residues. The V gene's germline CDR1 is GTSNPN and CDR2 SVGIG (reference sequence). This chain's CDR3 is CAWSVLFGRGMFF. Written as DNA, the CDR3 is TGTGCCTGGAGTGTACTTTTTGGTAGGGGGATGTTTTTT.

V gene TRBV6-5 combines with J gene TRBJ2-4, with a tentative D call TRBD2 (6 bases). The CDR3 runs 14 residues. In germline, CDR1 is MNHEY, CDR2 SVGAGI. Deletions cut 9 bases from V and 0 bases from J, with 12 bases between. The CDR3 spells CASRGTVAKNIQYF. The CDR3 DNA reads TGTGCCAGTCGGGGGACCGTAGCCAAAAACATTCAGTACTTC.

The rearrangement uses TRBV6-4 and TRBJ2-3; a weak D match, TRBD2 (6 bases). The CDR3 runs 16 residues. CDR1 MRHNA and CDR2 SNTAGT come from the germline V gene. Trimming cost V 7 bases and J 2 bases, with 19 bases left between them. The CDR3 protein is CASKEGGRGLTDTQYF. The CDR3 DNA is TGTGCCAGCAAGGAGGGTGGGAGAGGGCTCACAGATACGCAGTATTTT.

The chain has TRBV16 and TRBJ2-1; D gene ambiguous. This CDR3 is 11 amino acids long. Germline V lookup: CDR1 KGHSY, CDR2 FQNENV. The ends were cut back, 0 bases at V and 10 bases at J, with 4 bases in the middle. DNA of the CDR3: TGTGCCAGCAGCCAATCATCAGAGCAGTTCTTC. Its protein product is CASSQSSEQFF.